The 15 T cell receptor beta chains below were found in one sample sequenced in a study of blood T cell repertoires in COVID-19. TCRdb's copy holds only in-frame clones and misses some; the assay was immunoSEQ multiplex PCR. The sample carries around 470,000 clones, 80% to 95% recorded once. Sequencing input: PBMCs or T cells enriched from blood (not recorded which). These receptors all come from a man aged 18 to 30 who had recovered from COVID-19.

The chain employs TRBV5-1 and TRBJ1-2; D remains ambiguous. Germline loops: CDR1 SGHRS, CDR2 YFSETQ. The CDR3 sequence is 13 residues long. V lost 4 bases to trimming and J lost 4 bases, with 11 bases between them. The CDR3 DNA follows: TGCGCCAGCAGCACAAATCTCCGCTATGGCTACACCTTC. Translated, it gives CASSTNLRYGYTF. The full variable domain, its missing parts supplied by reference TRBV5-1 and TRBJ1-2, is KAGVTQTPRYLIKTRGQQVTLSCSPISGHRSVSWYQQTPGQGLQFLFEYFSETQRNKGNFPGRFSGRQFSNSRSEMNVSTLELGDSALYLCASSTNLRYGYTFGSGTRLTVV.

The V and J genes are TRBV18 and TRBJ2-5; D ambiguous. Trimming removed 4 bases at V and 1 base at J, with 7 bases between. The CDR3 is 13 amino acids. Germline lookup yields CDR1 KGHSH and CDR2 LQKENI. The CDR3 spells CASSRDFQETQYF. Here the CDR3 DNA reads TGTGCCAGCTCACGAGACTTCCAAGAGACCCAGTACTTC.

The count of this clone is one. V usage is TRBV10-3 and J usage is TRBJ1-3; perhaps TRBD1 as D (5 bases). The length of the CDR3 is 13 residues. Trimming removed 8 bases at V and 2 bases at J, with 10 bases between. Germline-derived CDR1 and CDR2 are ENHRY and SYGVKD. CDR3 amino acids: CAIDSGTGNTIYF. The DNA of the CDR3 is TGTGCCATCGATTCAGGGACTGGAAACACCATATATTTT.

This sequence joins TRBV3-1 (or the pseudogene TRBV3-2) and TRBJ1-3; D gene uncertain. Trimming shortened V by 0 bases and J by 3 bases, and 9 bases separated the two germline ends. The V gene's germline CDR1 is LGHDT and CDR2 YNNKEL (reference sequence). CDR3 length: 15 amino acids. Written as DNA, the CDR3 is TGTGCCAGCAGCCAAGATGCGGGGTTTGGAAACACCATATATTTT. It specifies CASSQDAGFGNTIYF.

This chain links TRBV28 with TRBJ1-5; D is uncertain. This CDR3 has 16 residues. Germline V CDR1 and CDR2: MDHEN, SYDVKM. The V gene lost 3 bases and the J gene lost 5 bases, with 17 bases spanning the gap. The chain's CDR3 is CASSLFRTDLDQPQHF. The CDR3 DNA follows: TGTGCCAGCAGTTTGTTCAGGACTGACCTCGATCAGCCCCAGCATTTT.

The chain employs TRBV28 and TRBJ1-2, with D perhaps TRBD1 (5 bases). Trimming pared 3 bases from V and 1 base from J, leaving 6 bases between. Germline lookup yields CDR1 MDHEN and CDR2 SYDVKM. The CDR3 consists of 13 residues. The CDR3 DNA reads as TGTGCCAGCAGTTTCGACAGTAACTATGGCTACACCTTC. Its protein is CASSFDSNYGYTF.

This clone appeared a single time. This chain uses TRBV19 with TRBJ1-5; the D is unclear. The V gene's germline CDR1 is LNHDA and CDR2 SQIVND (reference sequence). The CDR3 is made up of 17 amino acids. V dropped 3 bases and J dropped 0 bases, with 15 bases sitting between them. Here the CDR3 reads CASSIPARRYSNQPQHF. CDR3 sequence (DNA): TGTGCCAGTAGTATCCCGGCGAGGCGATATAGCAATCAGCCCCAGCATTTT.

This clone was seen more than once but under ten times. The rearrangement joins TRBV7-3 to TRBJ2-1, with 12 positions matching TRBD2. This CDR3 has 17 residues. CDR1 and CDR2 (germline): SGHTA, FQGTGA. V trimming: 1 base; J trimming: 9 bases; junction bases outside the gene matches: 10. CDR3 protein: CASSLRGLAGGEGEQFF. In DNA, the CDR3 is TGTGCCAGCAGCTTAAGGGGTCTAGCGGGAGGGGAAGGTGAGCAGTTCTTC.

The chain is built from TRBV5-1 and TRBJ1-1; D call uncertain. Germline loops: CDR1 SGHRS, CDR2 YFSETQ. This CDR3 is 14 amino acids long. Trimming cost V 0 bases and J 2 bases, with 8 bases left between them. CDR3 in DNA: TGCGCCAGCAGCTTGGATAGCAGCAACACTGAAGCTTTCTTT. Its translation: CASSLDSSNTEAFF.

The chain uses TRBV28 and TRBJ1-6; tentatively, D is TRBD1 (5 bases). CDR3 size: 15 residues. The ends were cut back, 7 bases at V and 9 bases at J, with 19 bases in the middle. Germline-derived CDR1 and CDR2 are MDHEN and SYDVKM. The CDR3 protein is CASTRTQGGVSPLHF. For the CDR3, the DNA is TGTGCCAGCACCCGTACCCAGGGTGGAGTTTCACCCCTCCACTTT.

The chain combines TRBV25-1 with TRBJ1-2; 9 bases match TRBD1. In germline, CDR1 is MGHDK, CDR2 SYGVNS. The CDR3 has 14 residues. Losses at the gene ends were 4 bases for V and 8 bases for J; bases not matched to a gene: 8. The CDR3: CASSAGGQGSGYTF. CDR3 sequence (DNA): TGTGCCAGCAGTGCCGGGGGACAGGGTAGCGGCTACACCTTC.

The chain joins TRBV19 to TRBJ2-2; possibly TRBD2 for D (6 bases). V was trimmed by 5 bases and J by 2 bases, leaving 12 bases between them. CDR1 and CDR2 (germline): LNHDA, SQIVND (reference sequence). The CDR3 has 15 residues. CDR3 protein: CASSSGVGNTGELFF. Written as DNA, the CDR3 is TGTGCCAGTAGTTCGGGGGTGGGTAACACCGGGGAGCTGTTTTTT. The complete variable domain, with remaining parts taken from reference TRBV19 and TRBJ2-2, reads DGGITQSPKYLFRKEGQNVTLSCEQNLNHDAMYWYRQDPGQGLRLIYYSQIVNDFQKGDIAEGYSVSREKKESFPLTVTSAQKNPTAFYLCASSSGVGNTGELFFGEGSRLTVL.

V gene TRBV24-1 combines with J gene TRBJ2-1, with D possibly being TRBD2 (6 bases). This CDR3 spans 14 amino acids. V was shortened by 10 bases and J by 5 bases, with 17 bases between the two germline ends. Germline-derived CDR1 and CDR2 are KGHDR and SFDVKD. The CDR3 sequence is CATTNATRNNEQFF. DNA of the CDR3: TGTGCCACAACAAATGCGACTAGGAACAATGAGCAGTTCTTC.

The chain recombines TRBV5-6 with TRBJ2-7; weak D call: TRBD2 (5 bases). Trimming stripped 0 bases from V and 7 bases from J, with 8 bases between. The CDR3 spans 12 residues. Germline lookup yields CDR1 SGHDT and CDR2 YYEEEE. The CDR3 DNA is TGTGCCAGCAGCTTGGGGAGGAGAGAGCAGTACTTC. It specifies CASSLGRREQYF.

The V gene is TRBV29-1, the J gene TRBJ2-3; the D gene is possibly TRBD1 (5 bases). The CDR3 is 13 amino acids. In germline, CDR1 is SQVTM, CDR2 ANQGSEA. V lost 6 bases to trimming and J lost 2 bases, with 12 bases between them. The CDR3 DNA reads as TGCAGCGTGAGACAGATAAACACAGATACGCAGTATTTT. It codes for CSVRQINTDTQYF.